This T cell receptor (beta chain) was sequenced in a study of identifying expanded T cells in peripheral blood. Study outcomes and limitations: Clone count variance between two-week samples rose with total template count. Over around two and four weeks, about 15 and 19 clones changed, versus approximately 1.1 between replicates.

Sequenced by immunoSEQ multiplex PCR; TCRdb stores in-frame clones only, minus some. The table records approximately 100,000 clones, roughly nine tenths of them present only once. Healthy donors had no documented immune events, such as infections, while sampled. Worth noting for this clone: Antigen: not known.

Sequenced: blood. The source of this sequence is a person aged 18 to 75 in good health.

CDR3 residues: CASSPGTGGGYNEQFF. The CDR3 nucleotides are TGTGCCAGCTCACCAGGCACAGGGGGGGGCTACAATGAGCAGTTCTTC. This chain joins TRBV18 and TRBJ2-1, with D perhaps matching TRBD1 (8 bases). The CDR3 contains 16 residues. V was trimmed by 2 bases and J by 3 bases, leaving 14 bases between them. The germline V gene has CDR1 KGHSH and CDR2 LQKENI.